The clone carrying this T cell receptor (beta chain) has at least ten counts. The target antigen is unknown. Cases classed as stable hyperthyroidism had no ophthalmopathy within 18 months of follow-up. Orbital computed tomography, thyroid ultrasound, TRAb, serum thyroxine and clinical symptoms formed the basis of diagnosis. TCR beta CDR3 amplification used RNA transcripts. HTBI-primed first-round RT-PCR preceded second-round multiplex PCR. MiXCR, run by TCRdb on the multiplex PCR reads, gives a single entry per CDR3 protein. The table lists more than 300,000 distinct CDR3 sequences, about 18% of them singletons. Losses at the gene ends were 6 bases for V and 4 bases for J; bases not matched to a gene: 7. The CDR3 consists of 14 residues. Germline CDR1 reads MDHEN; CDR2 reads SYDVKM. This entry belongs to a study of Graves' ophthalmopathy and Graves' hyperthyroidism. Study results and limitations: Blood also contained most of the expanded thyroid clonotypes above 0.001 frequency.

The source material was peripheral blood. The J gene is TRBJ1-1, the V gene TRBV28, with 8 bases that match TRBD1. This receptor was identified in an adult woman with stable Graves' hyperthyroidism. CDR3: CASSTGGRATEAFF. The CDR3, as DNA: TGTGCCAGCAGCACAGGGGGGAGGGCCACTGAAGCTTTCTTT. The entire variable domain, with the rest obtained from reference TRBV28 and TRBJ1-1, is as follows: DVKVTQSSRYLVKRTGEKVFLECVQDMDHENMFWYRQDPGLGLRLIYFSYDVKMKEKGDIPEGYSVSREKKERFSLILESASTNQTSMYLCASSTGGRATEAFFGQGTRLTVV.